This TCR beta chain stems from a study of CD8 T cells in Susac syndrome. The authors sequenced TCR beta from blood CD8+ and CD4+ T cells. Trimming took 4 bases from V and 4 from J, leaving 5 bases between them. Germline CDR1 reads SGHAT; CDR2 reads FQNNGV. The length of the CDR3 is 11 residues. RNA amounts of about 0.5 to 1 ug underwent reverse transcription with random hexamers. TCRdb recomputed calls from the immunoSEQ multiplex PCR reads with MiXCR, one row per CDR3 protein. The table has about 190,000 distinct CDR3 sequences, around 93% seen once. This chain links TRBV11-2 with TRBJ2-7; no firm D call. The sequenced material came from CD8+ T cells from PBMCs. This receptor was identified in a human donor with Susac syndrome. The chain's CDR3 is CASSSDYEQYF. As DNA, the CDR3 is TGTGCCAGCAGCTCTGATTACGAGCAGTACTTC.